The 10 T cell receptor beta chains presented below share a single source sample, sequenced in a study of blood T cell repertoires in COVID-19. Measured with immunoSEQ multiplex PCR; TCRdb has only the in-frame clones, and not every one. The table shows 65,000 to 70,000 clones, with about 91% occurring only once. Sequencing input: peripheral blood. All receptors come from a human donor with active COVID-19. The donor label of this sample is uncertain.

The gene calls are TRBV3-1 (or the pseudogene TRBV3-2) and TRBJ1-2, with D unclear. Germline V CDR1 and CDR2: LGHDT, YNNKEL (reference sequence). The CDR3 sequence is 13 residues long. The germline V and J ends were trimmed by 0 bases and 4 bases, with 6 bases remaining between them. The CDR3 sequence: CASSQDPLYGYTF. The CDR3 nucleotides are TGTGCCAGCAGCCAAGATCCCCTCTATGGCTACACCTTC.

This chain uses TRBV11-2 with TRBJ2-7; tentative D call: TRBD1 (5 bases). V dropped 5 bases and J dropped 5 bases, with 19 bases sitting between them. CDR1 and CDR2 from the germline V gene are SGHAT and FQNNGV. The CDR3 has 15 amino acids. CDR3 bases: TGTGCCAGCAGCCCGACGGCGGCAGGGTCCCACGAGCAGTACTTC. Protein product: CASSPTAAGSHEQYF.

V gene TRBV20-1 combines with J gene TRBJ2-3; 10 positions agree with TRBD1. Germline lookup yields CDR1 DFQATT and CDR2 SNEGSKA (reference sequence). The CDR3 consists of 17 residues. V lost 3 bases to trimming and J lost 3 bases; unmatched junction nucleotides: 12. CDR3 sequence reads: CSASGLRGQGLTDTQYF. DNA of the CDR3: TGCAGTGCTAGTGGCCTACGGGGACAGGGGTTAACAGATACGCAGTATTTT.

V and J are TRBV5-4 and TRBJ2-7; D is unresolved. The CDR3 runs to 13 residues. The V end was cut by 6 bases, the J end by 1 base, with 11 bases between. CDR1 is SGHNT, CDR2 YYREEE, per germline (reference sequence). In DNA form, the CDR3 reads TGTGCCAGCACTTTTGACGGGTCCTACGAGCAGTACTTC. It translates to CASTFDGSYEQYF.

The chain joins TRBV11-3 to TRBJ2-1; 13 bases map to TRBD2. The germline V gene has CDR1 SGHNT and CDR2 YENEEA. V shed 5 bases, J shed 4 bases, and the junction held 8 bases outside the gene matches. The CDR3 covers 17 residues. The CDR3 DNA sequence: TGTGCCAGCAGCATTCGGACTAGCGGGAGCTTGTACAATGAGCAGTTCTTC. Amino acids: CASSIRTSGSLYNEQFF.

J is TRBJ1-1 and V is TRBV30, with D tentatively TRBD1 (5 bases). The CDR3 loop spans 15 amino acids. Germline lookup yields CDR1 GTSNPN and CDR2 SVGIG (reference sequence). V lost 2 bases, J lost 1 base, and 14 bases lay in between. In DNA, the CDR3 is TGTGCCTGGAGTACCCTTCGGGGGAGGAACACTGAAGCTTTCTTT. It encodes CAWSTLRGRNTEAFF.

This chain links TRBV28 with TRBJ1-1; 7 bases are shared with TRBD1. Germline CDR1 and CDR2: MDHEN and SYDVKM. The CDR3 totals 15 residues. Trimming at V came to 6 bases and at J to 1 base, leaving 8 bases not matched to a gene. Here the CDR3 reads CASSAVGQENTEAFF. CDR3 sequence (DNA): TGTGCCAGCAGCGCCGTAGGACAGGAGAACACTGAAGCTTTCTTT.

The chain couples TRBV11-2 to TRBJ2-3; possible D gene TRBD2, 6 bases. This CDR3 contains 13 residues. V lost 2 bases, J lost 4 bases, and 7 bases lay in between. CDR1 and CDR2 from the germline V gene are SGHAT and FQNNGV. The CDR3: CASSLRRADTQYF. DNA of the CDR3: TGTGCCAGCAGCTTACGGAGGGCAGATACGCAGTATTTT.

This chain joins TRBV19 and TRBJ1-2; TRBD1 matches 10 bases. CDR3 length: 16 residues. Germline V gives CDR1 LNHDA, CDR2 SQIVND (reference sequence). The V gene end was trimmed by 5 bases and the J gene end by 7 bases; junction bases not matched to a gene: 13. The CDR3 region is CASSSGQGEVRRGYTF. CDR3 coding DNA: TGTGCCAGTAGTTCCGGACAGGGGGAAGTTCGACGTGGCTACACCTTC.

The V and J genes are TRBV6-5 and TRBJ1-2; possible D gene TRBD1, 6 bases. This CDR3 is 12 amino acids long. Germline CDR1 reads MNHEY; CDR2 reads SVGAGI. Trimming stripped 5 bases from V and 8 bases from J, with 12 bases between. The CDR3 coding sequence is TGTGCCAGCAGTACAGGGATGACAGGCTACACCTTC. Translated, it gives CASSTGMTGYTF.